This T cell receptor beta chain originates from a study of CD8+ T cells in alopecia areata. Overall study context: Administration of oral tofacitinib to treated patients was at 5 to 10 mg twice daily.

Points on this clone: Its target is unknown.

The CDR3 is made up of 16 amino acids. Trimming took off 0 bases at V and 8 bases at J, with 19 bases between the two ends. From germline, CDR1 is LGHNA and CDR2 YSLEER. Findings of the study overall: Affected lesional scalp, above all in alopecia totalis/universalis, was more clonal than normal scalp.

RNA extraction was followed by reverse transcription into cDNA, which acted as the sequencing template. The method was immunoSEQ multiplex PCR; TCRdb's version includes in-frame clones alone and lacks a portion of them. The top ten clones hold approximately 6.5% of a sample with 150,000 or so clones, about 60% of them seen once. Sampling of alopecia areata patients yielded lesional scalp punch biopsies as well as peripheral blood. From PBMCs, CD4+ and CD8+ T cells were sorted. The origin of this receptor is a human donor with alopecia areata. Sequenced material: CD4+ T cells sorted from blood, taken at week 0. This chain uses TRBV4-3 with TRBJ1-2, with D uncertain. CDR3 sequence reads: CASSQDWKNSWKGYTF. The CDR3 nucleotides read TGCGCCAGCAGCCAAGATTGGAAAAACAGTTGGAAGGGCTACACCTTC.